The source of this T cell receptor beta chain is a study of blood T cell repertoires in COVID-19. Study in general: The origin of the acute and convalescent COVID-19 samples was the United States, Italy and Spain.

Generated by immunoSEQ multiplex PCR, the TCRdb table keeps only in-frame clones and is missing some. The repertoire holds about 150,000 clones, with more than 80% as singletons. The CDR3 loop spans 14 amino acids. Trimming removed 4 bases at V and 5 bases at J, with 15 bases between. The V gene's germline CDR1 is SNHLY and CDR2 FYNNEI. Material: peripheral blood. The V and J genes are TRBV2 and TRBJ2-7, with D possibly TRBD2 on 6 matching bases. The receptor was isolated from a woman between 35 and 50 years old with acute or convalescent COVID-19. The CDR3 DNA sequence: TGTGCCAGCAGTGCCGGGGGTAGGGCCCACGAGCAGTACTTC. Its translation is CASSAGGRAHEQYF. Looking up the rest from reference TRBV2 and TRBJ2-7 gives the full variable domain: EPEVTQTPSHQVTQMGQEVILRCVPISNHLYFYWYRQILGQKVEFLVSFYNNEISEKSEIFDDQFSVERPDGSNFTLKIRSTKLEDSAMYFCASSAGGRAHEQYFGPGTRLTVT.